The next 23 T cell receptor beta chains were all read from a single sample in a study of T cells in Graves' hyperthyroidism and ophthalmopathy (dated by TCRdb to the late 2010s). The library was obtained by multiplex PCR. TCRdb lists the instrument as Illumina HiSeq 2000. Amplification of TCR beta CDR3 regions was carried out from RNA transcripts. The first round of RT-PCR for the TCR CDR3 was performed with the HTBI primer set and the Qiagen OneStep RT-PCR kit. TCRdb's own reprocessing of the public reads used fastp at Q25 and MiXCR and kept productive beta chains. When rows share a CDR3 protein, they turn into one entry using the most common DNA and genes. The sample table holds more than 95,000 distinct CDR3 sequences, of which roughly 50% were seen once. The ten top clones hold approximately 25% of the sample. Sample: blood. The receptors shown here come from a man in his forties with Graves' hyperthyroidism.

This chain uses TRBV11-2 with TRBJ1-2; D is unclear. This CDR3 region has 15 residues. V lost 0 bases and J lost 0, with 8 bases in between. Germline V lookup: CDR1 SGHAT, CDR2 FQNNGV. The CDR3 DNA reads TGTGCCAGCAGCTTAGATAGGGCAGCTAACTATGGCTACACCTTC. Amino acid sequence: CASSLDRAANYGYTF.

This clonotype was observed many times. Lacking the conserved final phenylalanine or tryptophan, this CDR3 likely reflects a read error. The chain recombines TRBV9 with TRBJ2-7; 10 nucleotides line up with TRBD2. In germline, CDR1 is SGDLS, CDR2 YYNGEE. The CDR3 runs 14 residues. Trimming cost V 0 bases and J 5 bases; bases outside gene matches: 2. Written as DNA, the CDR3 is TGTGCCAGCAGCGTAGGGACTAGCGGTGACGAGCAGTACCTC. It encodes CASSVGTSGDEQYL.

This clonotype was seen at least ten times. This chain uses TRBV20-1 with TRBJ2-2, with 10 bases fitting TRBD1. The CDR3 extends over 15 amino acids. The V and J ends lost 0 bases and 3 bases, in that order; junction bases with no gene match: 1. Germline lookup yields CDR1 DFQATT and CDR2 SNEGSKA (reference sequence). Here the CDR3 DNA reads TGCAGTGCTAGAGAAGGGACAGGGGACACCGGGGAGCTGTTTTTT. Its translation: CSAREGTGDTGELFF.

The chain combines TRBV7-9 with TRBJ2-7; weak D call: TRBD1 (6 bases). The CDR3 sequence is 14 residues long. V was clipped by 5 bases and J by 3 bases, with 14 bases between them. Germline lookup yields CDR1 SEHNR and CDR2 FQNEAQ (reference sequence). This CDR3 reads CASSAGTPYYEQYF. The CDR3 coding sequence is TGTGCCAGCAGCGCCGGGACACCCTACTACGAGCAGTACTTC.

The sample holds many counts of this clonotype. The rearrangement uses TRBV7-3 and TRBJ1-2; 9 bases map to TRBD1. CDR3 length equals 14 residues. CDR1 is SGHTA, CDR2 FQGTGA, per germline. V lost 5 bases and J lost 4; bases outside the gene matches: 5. The CDR3 sequence: CASSPGQGGYGYTF. DNA for the CDR3: TGTGCCAGCAGCCCGGGACAGGGCGGCTATGGCTACACCTTC.

This clonotype was counted many times. This chain uses TRBV27 with TRBJ2-7; D is unresolved. V was clipped by 1 base and J by 6 bases, with 10 bases between them. Germline assignment: CDR1 MNHEY and CDR2 SMNVEV (reference sequence). This CDR3 comprises 13 residues. The CDR3 here is CASSLWAASEQYF. The CDR3 DNA reads TGTGCCAGCAGTTTATGGGCAGCCAGCGAGCAGTACTTC.

The chain employs TRBV15 and TRBJ2-5; D tentatively reads TRBD1 or TRBD2 (5 bases each). Germline V gene sequence: CDR1 LNHNV, CDR2 YYDKDF (reference sequence). The V gene lost 3 bases and the J gene lost 9 bases, with 5 bases spanning the gap. The CDR3 has 10 residues. This CDR3 reads CATSRGAQYF. In DNA form, the CDR3 reads TGTGCCACCAGCAGGGGGGCCCAGTACTTC.

Many counts were recorded for this clonotype. This chain joins TRBV15 and TRBJ1-4; 7 bases match TRBD1. V shed 2 bases, J shed 8 bases, and the junction held 5 bases outside the gene matches. This CDR3 spans 14 amino acids. Germline values: CDR1 LNHNV, CDR2 YYDKDF (reference sequence). The CDR3 region has the DNA TGTGCCACCAGCAGAAACAGGGGCGAGGAAAAACTGTTTTTT. Its protein is CATSRNRGEEKLFF.

The chain uses TRBV24-1 and TRBJ2-7; 10 nucleotides agree with TRBD1. Losses at the gene ends were 11 bases for V and 4 bases for J; bases not matched to a gene: 7. The CDR3 is 13 residues long. Germline V lookup: CDR1 KGHDR, CDR2 SFDVKD. The CDR3 sequence: CAIPGQGKYEQYF. DNA of the CDR3: TGTGCCATTCCGGGACAGGGGAAATACGAGCAGTACTTC.

The chain combines TRBV10-2 with TRBJ2-1, with 8 bases identical to TRBD1. CDR3 length: 11 amino acids. The V segment lost 10 bases and the J segment 12 bases; nucleotides outside the gene matches: 8. The germline V gene has CDR1 WSHSY and CDR2 SAAADI. The CDR3 region has the DNA TGCGCCACTAAACGAGGACAGGGGCAGTTCTTC. This translates into CATKRGQGQFF.

In its sample, this clonotype was seen many times. The chain uses TRBV2 and TRBJ1-6; 7 bases are shared with TRBD1. The CDR3 has 14 residues. V was clipped by 4 bases and J by 7 bases; unmatched bases: 4. Germline CDR1 SNHLY, CDR2 FYNNEI. This CDR3 is CASSGGTANSPLHF. CDR3 DNA: TGTGCCAGCAGTGGGGGGACAGCCAATTCACCCCTCCACTTT. Drawing the rest from reference TRBV2 and TRBJ1-6, the complete variable domain is EPEVTQTPSHQVTQMGQEVILRCVPISNHLYFYWYRQILGQKVEFLVSFYNNEISEKSEIFDDQFSVERPDGSNFTLKIRSTKLEDSAMYFCASSGGTANSPLHFGNGTRLTVT.

The V call is TRBV7-9, the J call TRBJ2-2; 8 bases align to TRBD2. CDR3 length: 13 residues. Trimming removed 5 bases from V and 7 bases from J; junction bases left unmatched: 3. Germline lookup yields CDR1 SEHNR and CDR2 FQNEAQ (reference sequence). In DNA, the CDR3 is TGTGCCAGCAGCCCCGGGACTAGCGGGGAGCTGTTTTTT. Its protein is CASSPGTSGELFF.

This clonotype was observed at least ten times. V usage is TRBV5-1 and J usage is TRBJ1-1; no firm D call. V was trimmed by 6 bases and J by 1 base, leaving 7 bases between them. Per the germline V gene, CDR1 is SGHRS and CDR2 is YFSETQ. The CDR3 has 12 residues. Written as DNA, the CDR3 is TGCGCCAGCAATCCCGGGAACACTGAAGCTTTCTTT. Amino acids: CASNPGNTEAFF. The whole variable domain, filled in from reference TRBV5-1 and TRBJ1-1, reads KAGVTQTPRYLIKTRGQQVTLSCSPISGHRSVSWYQQTPGQGLQFLFEYFSETQRNKGNFPGRFSGRQFSNSRSEMNVSTLELGDSALYLCASNPGNTEAFFGQGTRLTVV.

Many counts were recorded for this clonotype. The chain recombines TRBV14 with TRBJ1-3; D is unresolved. Looked up from germline, CDR1 is SGHDN and CDR2 is FVKESK. V gave up 4 bases and J gave up 10 bases, with 11 bases separating them. CDR3 size: 12 residues. CDR3 sequence (DNA): TGTGCCAGCAGCCTAACCCGGAAAACCATATATTTT. Translation gives CASSLTRKTIYF.

The rearrangement links TRBV25-1 to TRBJ2-7; perhaps TRBD2 as D (5 bases). Germline V lookup: CDR1 MGHDK, CDR2 SYGVNS. This CDR3 spans 15 amino acids. Between the trimmed V and J ends, which lost 8 bases and 5 bases, there was a span of 22 bases. The DNA of the CDR3 is TGTGCCAGCTCCTCGGGGTGGCGACTCGAGGACGAGCAGTACTTC. Its translation is CASSSGWRLEDEQYF.

Notes on this clonotype: A much larger clone is a single base away; this may be a read error. It is likely a read error, because the conserved phenylalanine at the end of the CDR3 is missing. The rearrangement links TRBV12-3 or TRBV12-4 to TRBJ2-7; 9 bases map to TRBD1. Unmatched junction bases numbered 6, after V lost 5 bases and J lost 1 base. This CDR3 contains 15 residues. The CDR3 DNA sequence: TGTGCCAGCAGTAGGGGACAGGGACCTTCCTACGAGCAGTACCTC. It codes for CASSRGQGPSYEQYL.

In its sample, this clonotype was seen many times. The rearrangement links TRBV20-1 to TRBJ2-1, with 9 bases lining up with TRBD2. V was pared by 3 bases and J by 6 bases, with 9 bases of the junction left unmatched. Germline V lookup: CDR1 DFQATT, CDR2 SNEGSKA (reference sequence). CDR3 length: 15 residues. The CDR3, as DNA: TGCAGTGCTAGCAGAGCGGGAGGCCCACTCAATGAGCAGTTCTTC. Translating gives CSASRAGGPLNEQFF.

Many counts were recorded for this clonotype. The rearrangement joins TRBV20-1 to TRBJ1-2; 7 bases are shared with TRBD1. The J segment lost 1 base and the V segment lost 2 bases, leaving 1 base of the junction unmatched. CDR1 DFQATT and CDR2 SNEGSKA come from the germline V gene (reference sequence). This CDR3 spans 13 amino acids. CDR3 nucleotide sequence: TGCAGTGCTAGACAGGGGGGTAACTATGGCTACACCTTC. Amino acids: CSARQGGNYGYTF.

This clonotype was seen once. This chain joins TRBV20-1 and TRBJ2-5; 10 bases agree with TRBD2. This CDR3 has 13 residues. V gave up 8 bases and J gave up 1 base; unmatched junction bases: 4. Germline V gives CDR1 DFQATT, CDR2 SNEGSKA (reference sequence). The CDR3 loop reads CSRLAGAQETQYF. As DNA, the CDR3 is TGCAGTCGCCTAGCGGGGGCCCAAGAGACCCAGTACTTC.

V is TRBV10-2 and J is TRBJ2-3; TRBD2 matches at 14 bases. Losses at the gene ends were 0 bases for V and 5 bases for J; bases not matched to a gene: 4. The CDR3 is made up of 17 amino acids. Germline assignment: CDR1 WSHSY and CDR2 SAAADI. The CDR3 DNA is TGCGCCAGCAGTGAGTCAGGACTAGCGGGAGGCCTAGATACGCAGTATTTT. Its protein is CASSESGLAGGLDTQYF.

This clonotype was observed a few times. This sequence joins TRBV3-1 and TRBJ1-1; D ambiguous. Germline V CDR1 and CDR2: LGHDT, YNNKEL (reference sequence). The V end lost 0 bases, the J end lost 5 bases, and 10 bases lay between the germline ends. This CDR3 spans 14 amino acids. CDR3 coding DNA: TGTGCCAGCAGCCAAGAAATTAGAGGGACTGAAGCTTTCTTT. Its protein is CASSQEIRGTEAFF.

This clonotype showed up many times. This rearrangement joins TRBV7-9 to TRBJ2-6; no clear D gene. The CDR3 covers 15 residues. Per germline, CDR1 SEHNR and CDR2 FQNEAQ (reference sequence). V was pared by 8 bases and J by 0 bases, with 11 bases between. CDR3 DNA sequence: TGTGCCAGCCAACCGCTCATCTCTGGGGCCAACGTCCTGACTTTC. Its translation: CASQPLISGANVLTF.

This clonotype was detected ten times or more. This chain uses TRBV2 with TRBJ2-2; no clear D gene. V lost 11 bases, J lost 1 base, and 11 bases lay in between. The CDR3 sequence is 13 residues long. Germline V gene data show CDR1 as SNHLY and CDR2 as FYNNEI. CDR3 DNA sequence: TGTGCCCACAACCGCAGGAACACCGGGGAGCTGTTTTTT. It specifies CAHNRRNTGELFF.